These 17 T cell receptor beta chains share one sample of origin, sequenced in a study of shared clonotypes between healthy human individuals. Here immunoSEQ multiplex PCR was the method, and the copy in TCRdb shows in-frame clones only, minus some. In the table there are some 2,500,000 clones, over 85% of which are singletons. The sequenced sample was naive CD4+ T cells from PBMCs. Subset of the sample: CD45RA+ positively selected. The receptors were sampled from a young man in good health. Some clones in this sample may be carry-over from other donors' samples.

About this clone: At one of its ends the junction is not consistent with the germline gene, which may arise from a read error. The CDR3 is CASSQDPRRNPIYGHTF. In nucleotides, the CDR3 is TGTGCCAGCAGCCAAGACCCTAGGCGAAACCCAATCTATGGCCACACCTTC. The V gene is TRBV4-2, the J gene TRBJ1-2; no firm D call. The germline V gene has CDR1 LGHNA and CDR2 YNFKEQ. The CDR3 runs to 17 residues.

The chain has TRBV6-5 and TRBJ1-4; D gene ambiguous. CDR1 is MNHEY and CDR2 is SVGAGI in the germline V gene. Trimming shortened V by 8 bases and J by 8 bases, and 21 bases separated the two germline ends. CDR3 length: 15 amino acids. Here the CDR3 reads CASSISGVMVEKLFF. The DNA for the CDR3 is TGTGCCAGCTCCATCAGCGGGGTGATGGTCGAAAAACTGTTTTTT.

V and J are TRBV28 and TRBJ2-7, with 14 bases that match TRBD2. CDR3 length: 21 residues. Germline trimming cut 4 bases from V and 1 base from J; bases unmatched to any gene: 18. Germline V gene data show CDR1 as MDHEN and CDR2 as SYDVKM. The CDR3 nucleotides read TGTGCCAGCAGTTCCCTGGCAGGGGGACTAGCGGGGGACACAAATTCCTACGAGCAGTACTTC. This gives the protein CASSSLAGGLAGDTNSYEQYF.

V and J are TRBV29-1 and TRBJ2-5; 7 bases align to TRBD2. Germline values: CDR1 SQVTM, CDR2 ANQGSEA. There are 12 residues in the CDR3. V lost 6 bases, J lost 4 bases, and 5 bases stayed unmatched. The CDR3 is CSVGGSSETQYF. The DNA for the CDR3 is TGCAGCGTCGGCGGGAGCTCAGAGACCCAGTACTTC.

The V and J genes are TRBV5-6 and TRBJ2-7, with 8 positions matching TRBD1. CDR1 is SGHDT, CDR2 YYEEEE, per germline. CDR3 length equals 13 residues. Trimming removed 4 bases from V and 5 bases from J; junction bases left unmatched: 5. This CDR3 is CASSLDRAHEQYF. The CDR3 DNA reads as TGTGCCAGCAGCCTGGACAGGGCCCACGAGCAGTACTTC.

As DNA, the CDR3 is TGTGCCAGCAGCTCTTCCGGGACCGCAGGTACAGATACGCAGTATTTT. It codes for CASSSSGTAGTDTQYF. The J gene is TRBJ2-3, the V gene TRBV28; perhaps D is TRBD1 or TRBD2 (5 bases each). CDR3 length: 16 residues. Trimming removed 6 bases at V and 3 bases at J, with 19 bases between. Looked up from germline, CDR1 is MDHEN and CDR2 is SYDVKM. The variable domain in full, with the rest retrieved from reference TRBV28 and TRBJ2-3, is DVKVTQSSRYLVKRTGEKVFLECVQDMDHENMFWYRQDPGLGLRLIYFSYDVKMKEKGDIPEGYSVSREKKERFSLILESASTNQTSMYLCASSSSGTAGTDTQYFGPGTRLTVL.

The chain has TRBV6-5 and TRBJ2-7; possible D gene TRBD1, 6 bases. This CDR3 is 14 amino acids long. V was pared by 6 bases and J by 6 bases, with 18 bases between. CDR1 is MNHEY, CDR2 SVGAGI, per germline. The CDR3 DNA follows: TGTGCCAGCAGAAAATTGGACAGTCAAGTCGAGCAGTACTTC. Its translation is CASRKLDSQVEQYF.

The V call is TRBV19, the J call TRBJ1-3; D is unresolved. The CDR3 extends over 13 amino acids. Germline CDR1 is LNHDA and CDR2 is SQIVND (reference sequence). V was cut by 5 bases and J by 4 bases, with 9 bases left in between. CDR3 amino acids: CASSSRGGNTIYF. The CDR3 nucleotides are TGTGCCAGTAGTTCCAGAGGAGGAAACACCATATATTTT.

In the case of this clone: Different DNA sequences within this sample yield the same CDR3. The chain recombines TRBV20-1 with TRBJ2-3; D call uncertain. Trimming left V 7 bases short and J 1 base short, with 3 bases between. The germline V gene encodes CDR1 DFQATT and CDR2 SNEGSKA (reference sequence). The CDR3 is 10 amino acids. The CDR3 region is CSGGTDTQYF. The DNA for the CDR3 is TGCAGTGGGGGCACAGATACGCAGTATTTT.

This sequence joins TRBV19 and TRBJ1-2; D gene ambiguous. CDR3 length: 15 residues. V lost 4 bases to trimming and J lost 3 bases, with 15 bases between them. Germline V lookup: CDR1 LNHDA, CDR2 SQIVND (reference sequence). As DNA, the CDR3 is TGTGCCAGTAGTAAACCCTCCCGACGCGACTATGGCTACACCTTC. Protein product: CASSKPSRRDYGYTF.

This rearrangement joins TRBV5-1 to TRBJ2-5, with no clear D. Trimming shortened V by 5 bases and J by 3 bases, and 17 bases separated the two germline ends. CDR3 length: 15 amino acids. Germline V gene data show CDR1 as SGHRS and CDR2 as YFSETQ. In nucleotides, the CDR3 is TGCGCCAGCAGGTTTGTCCCAACCCTAGAAGAGACCCAGTACTTC. Its translation is CASRFVPTLEETQYF. The whole variable domain, remainder taken from reference TRBV5-1 and TRBJ2-5, is KAGVTQTPRYLIKTRGQQVTLSCSPISGHRSVSWYQQTPGQGLQFLFEYFSETQRNKGNFPGRFSGRQFSNSRSEMNVSTLELGDSALYLCASRFVPTLEETQYFGPGTRLLVL.

This chain uses TRBV20-1 with TRBJ2-7, with D uncertain. The CDR3 is 11 amino acids. Germline assignment: CDR1 DFQATT and CDR2 SNEGSKA (reference sequence). Between the trimmed V and J ends, which lost 0 bases and 5 bases, there was a span of 5 bases. In nucleotides, the CDR3 is TGCAGTGCTAGAGATTTCCACGAGCAGTACTTC. It yields the protein CSARDFHEQYF.

The CDR3 nucleotides are TGTGCCAGCAGCGCCAGCAGCGGGAGAGCCTACAATGAGCAGTTCTTC. Translating it yields CASSASSGRAYNEQFF. This sequence joins TRBV9 and TRBJ2-1, with 8 bases that match TRBD2. The CDR3 contains 16 residues. Trimming removed 3 bases from V and 2 bases from J; junction bases left unmatched: 7. Germline CDR1 SGDLS, CDR2 YYNGEE.

Points on this clone: The sample has other DNA sequences that encode this CDR3 too. V and J are TRBV2 and TRBJ2-5, with a tentative D call TRBD2 (5 bases). Trimming took off 8 bases at V and 4 bases at J, with 11 bases between the two ends. The CDR3 is made up of 12 amino acids. Looked up from germline, CDR1 is SNHLY and CDR2 is FYNNEI. This CDR3 reads CASSWGAETQYF. The CDR3 coding sequence is TGTGCCAGCTCCTGGGGAGCAGAGACCCAGTACTTC.

The CDR3 bases are TGTGCCAGCCAAAAGGGGGACGGTTCGTACAATGAGCAGTTCTTC. It encodes CASQKGDGSYNEQFF. V is TRBV7-2 and J is TRBJ2-1, with D maybe TRBD1 (6 bases). Germline CDR1 is SGHTA and CDR2 is FQGNSA. The length of the CDR3 is 15 residues. The V and J ends lost 8 bases and 4 bases respectively, with 18 bases between them.

Notes on this clone: Other DNA sequences in this specimen translate into the identical CDR3. The rearrangement uses TRBV5-1 and TRBJ2-2; 12 bases map to TRBD2. CDR1 SGHRS and CDR2 YFSETQ come from the germline V gene. CDR3 length: 16 amino acids. V was clipped by 0 bases and J by 5 bases; unmatched bases: 2. Here the CDR3 reads CASSLASGRATGELFF. The CDR3 DNA reads TGCGCCAGCAGCTTGGCTAGCGGGAGGGCGACCGGGGAGCTGTTTTTT.

J is TRBJ2-5 and V is TRBV5-8; D is undetermined. The CDR3 has 15 residues. Trimming removed 0 bases at V and 2 bases at J, with 11 bases between. From germline, CDR1 is SGHTS and CDR2 YDEGEE. The CDR3 DNA follows: TGTGCCAGCAGCTTGGGGCAGTCAAGACAAGAGACCCAGTACTTC. This encodes CASSLGQSRQETQYF.